This TCR beta chain originates from a study of monozygotic twins with inflammatory bowel disease. TCRdb re-called the 5' RACE reads, yielding one record per CDR3 amino acid sequence without DNA. The ten top clones account for about 2.3%, within a sample of around 450,000 distinct CDR3 sequences. The CDR3 totals 15 residues. Germline V gene data show CDR1 as SGHTA and CDR2 as FQGTGA. The sequence was collected from a human donor with ulcerative colitis or Crohn's disease, or a healthy co-twin of an affected twin (not recorded which). V and J are TRBV7-3 and TRBJ2-7; TCRdb returns TRBD1, unconfirmable since there is no DNA. Sequencing was performed on blood. CDR3 residues: CASSQGTGATYEQYF.